A selection of T cell receptor beta chains follows, all from one sample in a study of shared clonotypes between healthy human individuals. Using immunoSEQ multiplex PCR, the repertoire was profiled, and TCRdb retains in-frame clones only, with some absent. The table has about 2.4 million clones, 90% to 95% seen once; the top ten hold approximately 0.35%. Sequencing was carried out using naive CD4+ T cells from PBMCs. These receptors originate from a man aged 18 to 30 in good health. Some clones in this sample may be carry-over from other donors' samples. CDR3s include the opening cysteine and the closing phenylalanine or tryptophan. Fields, in order: J gene, D gene, V gene, CDR3 DNA, CDR3 protein. The D gene is left open where the match is weak.

TRBJ2-7	-	TRBV27	TGTGCCAGCAGCCTAAAACGCGATCTAGGGGGGGTAGGCTACGAGCAGTACTTC	CASSLKRDLGGVGYEQYF
TRBJ2-3	-	TRBV7-2	TGTGCCAGCAGCCCAATGGGGGGCACAGATACGCAGTATTTT	CASSPMGGTDTQYF
TRBJ2-3	TRBD2	TRBV6-1	TGTGCCAGCAGTGATCCCTCGACTAGCGGGAGACGGACAGATACGCAGTATTTT	CASSDPSTSGRRTDTQYF
TRBJ2-3	TRBD2	TRBV7-2	TGTGCCAGCAGCCCGGGACTAGTCGGCACAGATACGCAGTATTTT	CASSPGLVGTDTQYF
TRBJ2-2	TRBD1	TRBV2	TGTGCCAGCAGATTTGACAGGGGTGGGATCGGGGAGCTGTTTTTT	CASRFDRGGIGELFF
TRBJ2-3	TRBD1	TRBV18	TGTGCCAGCTCACCAACGACAATCTTAGGGACAGGGGCAGATACGCAGTATTTT	CASSPTTILGTGADTQYF
TRBJ2-4	TRBD2	TRBV11-2	TGTGCCAGCAGCTTATTTGGGGGGGACATTCAGTACTTC	CASSLFGGDIQYF
TRBJ2-7	-	TRBV2	TGTGCCAGCAGTGAAGGAGGCTGGGCGAGCTCCTACGAGCAGTACTTC	CASSEGGWASSYEQYF
TRBJ2-7	-	TRBV7-8	TGTGCCAGCAGCGGAGCGAGGCCGGACTTC	CASSGARPDF
TRBJ1-1	-	TRBV29-1	TGCAGCGTTGAAGGTTCTAACATGAACACTGAAGCTTTCTTT	CSVEGSNMNTEAFF
TRBJ1-1	-	TRBV7-9	TGTGCCAGCAGCTTAGCGAGCGGGGGCGGCACTTTT	CASSLASGGGTF